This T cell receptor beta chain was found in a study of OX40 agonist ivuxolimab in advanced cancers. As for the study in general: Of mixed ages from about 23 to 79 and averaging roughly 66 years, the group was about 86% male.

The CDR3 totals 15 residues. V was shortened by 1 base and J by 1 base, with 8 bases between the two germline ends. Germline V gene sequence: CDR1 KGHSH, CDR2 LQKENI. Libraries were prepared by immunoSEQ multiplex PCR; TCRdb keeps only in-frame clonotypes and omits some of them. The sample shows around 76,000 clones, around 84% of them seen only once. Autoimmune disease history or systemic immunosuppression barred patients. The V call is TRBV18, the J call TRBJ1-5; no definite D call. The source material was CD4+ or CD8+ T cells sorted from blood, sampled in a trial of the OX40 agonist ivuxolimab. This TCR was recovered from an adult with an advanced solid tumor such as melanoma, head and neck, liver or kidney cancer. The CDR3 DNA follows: TGTGCCAGCTCACCACTACAGTCAAGCAATCAGCCCCAGCATTTT. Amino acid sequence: CASSPLQSSNQPQHF.